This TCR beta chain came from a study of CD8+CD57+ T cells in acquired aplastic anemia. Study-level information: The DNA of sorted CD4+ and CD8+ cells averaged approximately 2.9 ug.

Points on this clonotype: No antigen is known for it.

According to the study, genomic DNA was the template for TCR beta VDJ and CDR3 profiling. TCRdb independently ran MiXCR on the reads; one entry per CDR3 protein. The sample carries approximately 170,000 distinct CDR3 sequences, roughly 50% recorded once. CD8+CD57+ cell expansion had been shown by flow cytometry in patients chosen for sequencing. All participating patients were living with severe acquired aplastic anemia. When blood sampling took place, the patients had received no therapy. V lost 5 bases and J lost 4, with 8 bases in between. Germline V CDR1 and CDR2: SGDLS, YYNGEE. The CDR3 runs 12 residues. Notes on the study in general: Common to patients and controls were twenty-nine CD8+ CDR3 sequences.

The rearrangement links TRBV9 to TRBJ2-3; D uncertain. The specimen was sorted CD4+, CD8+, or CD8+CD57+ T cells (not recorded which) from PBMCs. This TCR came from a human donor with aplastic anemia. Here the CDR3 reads CASSPTPDTQYF. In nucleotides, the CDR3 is TGTGCCAGCAGTCCGACACCAGATACGCAGTATTTT.